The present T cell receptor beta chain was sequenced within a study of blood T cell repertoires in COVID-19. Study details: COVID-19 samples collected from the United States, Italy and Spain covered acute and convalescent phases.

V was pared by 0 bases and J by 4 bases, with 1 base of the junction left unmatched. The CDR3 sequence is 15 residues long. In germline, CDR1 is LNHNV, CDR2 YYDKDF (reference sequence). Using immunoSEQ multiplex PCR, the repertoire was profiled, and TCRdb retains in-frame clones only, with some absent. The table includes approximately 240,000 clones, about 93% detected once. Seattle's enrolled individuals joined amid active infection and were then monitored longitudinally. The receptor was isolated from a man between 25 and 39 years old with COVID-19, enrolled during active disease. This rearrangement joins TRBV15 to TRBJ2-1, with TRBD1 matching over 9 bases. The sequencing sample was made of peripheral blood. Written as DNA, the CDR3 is TGTGCCACCAGCAGAGAACAGGGGGCGTACAATGAGCAGTTCTTC. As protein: CATSREQGAYNEQFF.